A selection of T cell receptor beta chains follows, all from one sample in a study of blood T cell repertoires in COVID-19. Produced via immunoSEQ multiplex PCR; TCRdb's table is partial and in-frame only. Here the sample spans hundreds of thousands of clones, approximately 90% being singletons. What was sequenced was peripheral blood. All receptors derive from a man aged 60-69 years with COVID-19, enrolled during active disease. Both conserved end residues are part of each CDR3. Each record gives: J gene, clone size, D gene, V gene, CDR3 protein, CDR3 DNA. D genes are given only for firm matches. Not every row has a clone size; where given, it reads once, few, many or a size class.

TRBJ2-1 | NA | TRBD1 | TRBV11-3 | CASSLSNRGQGEQFF | TGTGCCAGCAGTTTATCAAACAGGGGGCAGGGTGAGCAGTTCTTC
TRBJ2-7 | NA | NA | TRBV3-1/TRBV3-2 | CASSQGVGLYEQYF | TGTGCCAGCAGCCAAGGGGTGGGGCTCTACGAGCAGTACTTC
TRBJ2-1 | few | TRBD2 | TRBV5-4 | CASSPPGGAETYNEQFF | TGTGCCAGCAGCCCGCCGGGGGGTGCGGAAACCTACAATGAGCAGTTCTTC
TRBJ2-7 | NA | NA | TRBV10-3 | CAIATGLIYEQYF | TGTGCCATCGCGACGGGTCTAATCTACGAGCAGTACTTC
TRBJ2-1 | NA | NA | TRBV5-6 | CASSLDRGNEQFF | TGTGCCAGCAGCTTGGATCGGGGGAATGAGCAGTTCTTC
TRBJ2-5 | once | TRBD1 | TRBV12-3/TRBV12-4 | CASRTGGKETQYF | TGTGCCAGCAGGACAGGGGGCAAAGAGACCCAGTACTTC
TRBJ1-5 | NA | NA | TRBV21-1 | CASSKQGPLDDQPQHF | TGTGCCAGCAGCAAGCAGGGGCCCCTGGATGATCAGCCCCAGCATTTT
TRBJ2-5 | NA | TRBD1 | TRBV3-1/TRBV3-2 | CASSQQGATETQYF | TGTGCCAGCAGCCAGCAGGGGGCCACGGAGACCCAGTACTTC
TRBJ2-7 | once | NA | TRBV2 | CASSEMTGTGSYEQYF | TGTGCCAGCAGTGAAATGACCGGGACTGGGTCCTACGAGCAGTACTTC
TRBJ2-1 | once | NA | TRBV3-1/TRBV3-2 | CASSQPAGNEQFF | TGTGCCAGCAGCCAACCAGCAGGTAATGAGCAGTTCTTC
TRBJ2-7 | NA | NA | TRBV5-5 | CASSRDRARGGPTSYEQYF | TGTGCCAGCAGCCGGGACAGAGCCCGCGGGGGGCCCACTTCCTACGAGCAGTACTTC
TRBJ1-2 | NA | NA | TRBV30 | CAFNGYTF | TGTGCCTTTAATGGCTACACCTTC
TRBJ2-5 | few | TRBD2 | TRBV5-1 | CASSWGSGGQETQYF | TGCGCCAGCAGCTGGGGCTCGGGGGGCCAAGAGACCCAGTACTTC
TRBJ2-3 | NA | NA | TRBV24-1 | CATSDLHRAGAGKTDTQYF | TGTGCCACCAGTGATTTGCATCGCGCTGGGGCAGGCAAGACAGATACGCAGTATTTT
TRBJ1-5 | NA | TRBD1 | TRBV27 | CASSRGQGVPQHF | TGTGCCAGCAGCCGGGGACAGGGGGTGCCCCAGCATTTT
TRBJ1-4 | NA | TRBD1 | TRBV5-4 | CASSLKGANNEKLFF | TGTGCCAGCAGCTTAAAGGGGGCGAATAATGAAAAACTGTTTTTT
TRBJ2-3 | NA | NA | TRBV19 | CASSIQAGEGNTQYF | TGTGCCAGTAGTATTCAAGCGGGCGAGGGGAATACGCAGTATTTT
TRBJ1-1 | NA | NA | TRBV3-1/TRBV3-2 | CASSQPGLGTEAFF | TGTGCCAGCAGCCAACCAGGGTTGGGCACTGAAGCTTTCTTT
TRBJ1-2 | NA | NA | TRBV30 | CAWSVLGGQGRFGYTF | TGTGCCTGGAGTGTTTTGGGTGGGCAGGGCCGTTTTGGCTACACCTTC
TRBJ2-7 | NA | NA | TRBV29-1 | CSVEENAGSEQYF | TGCAGCGTTGAAGAGAACGCGGGGAGCGAGCAGTACTTC
TRBJ1-4 | NA | NA | TRBV24-1 | CASNRDINEKLFF | TGTGCCAGCAACCGGGACATTAATGAAAAACTGTTTTTT
TRBJ2-2 | NA | NA | TRBV5-4 | CASSKDRSTGELFF | TGTGCCAGCAGCAAAGACAGGAGCACCGGGGAGCTGTTTTTT
TRBJ2-1 | NA | NA | TRBV7-2 | CASSLSGGKQFF | TGTGCCAGCAGCTTGAGCGGTGGAAAGCAGTTCTTC
TRBJ2-3 | NA | NA | TRBV7-3 | CASSAGSTDTQYF | TGTGCCAGCAGCGCAGGGAGCACAGATACGCAGTATTTT
TRBJ1-5 | few | NA | TRBV30 | CAWSVFSSNQPQHF | TGTGCCTGGAGTGTATTCAGTAGCAATCAGCCCCAGCATTTT
TRBJ1-3 | once | NA | TRBV27 | CASSSQGAGNTIYF | TGTGCCAGCAGTTCACAGGGTGCAGGAAACACCATATATTTT
TRBJ1-5 | NA | TRBD1 | TRBV7-8 | CASSFTGVNQPQHF | TGTGCCAGCAGCTTCACAGGGGTCAATCAGCCCCAGCATTTT
TRBJ2-7 | NA | TRBD1 | TRBV2 | CASALGQGNEQYF | TGTGCCAGTGCCCTGGGACAGGGGAACGAGCAGTACTTC
TRBJ2-5 | NA | NA | TRBV7-6 | CASSLIGRMGRAPGETQYF | TGTGCCAGCAGCTTAATAGGCCGGATGGGCAGGGCTCCCGGAGAGACCCAGTACTTC
TRBJ2-3 | once | TRBD2 | TRBV5-6 | CASSTGLAGVEFKQYF | TGTGCCAGCAGCACGGGACTAGCGGGAGTAGAGTTCAAGCAGTATTTT
TRBJ2-7 | NA | NA | TRBV7-3 | CASSPAGGPGEQYF | TGTGCCAGCAGCCCGGCAGGGGGGCCCGGGGAGCAGTACTTC
TRBJ1-1 | once | TRBD1 | TRBV7-9 | CASSEPGQGLNTEAFF | TGTGCCAGCAGCGAGCCGGGACAGGGCCTGAACACTGAAGCTTTCTTT
TRBJ2-1 | NA | NA | TRBV20-1 | CSASRSGTFNYNEQFF | TGCAGTGCTAGTCGTTCCGGGACTTTCAACTACAATGAGCAGTTCTTC
TRBJ2-1 | NA | NA | TRBV6-6 | CASSPGDNEQFF | TGTGCCAGCAGTCCAGGGGACAATGAGCAGTTCTTC
TRBJ1-3 | NA | NA | TRBV7-8 | CASSPYTSGNTIYF | TGTGCCAGCAGCCCATACACCTCTGGAAACACCATATATTTT
TRBJ2-1 | NA | NA | TRBV29-1 | CSVAPSAGEGGEQFF | TGCAGCGTTGCCCCTAGCGCCGGAGAAGGTGGTGAGCAGTTCTTC
TRBJ2-5 | NA | TRBD1 | TRBV11-2 | CASSFGDRGGETQYF | TGTGCCAGCAGCTTTGGGGACAGGGGCGGGGAGACCCAGTACTTC
TRBJ2-2 | NA | TRBD2 | TRBV7-2 | CASSPRASGRAGGELFF | TGTGCCAGCAGCCCGAGGGCTAGCGGGAGGGCCGGCGGGGAGCTGTTTTTT
TRBJ1-2 | NA | NA | TRBV5-8 | CASSHRTPNYGYTF | TGTGCCAGCAGCCACCGGACACCCAACTATGGCTACACCTTC
TRBJ1-1 | NA | NA | TRBV6-5 | CASSFLRNTEAFF | TGTGCCAGCAGTTTTTTGAGGAACACTGAAGCTTTCTTT
TRBJ1-5 | NA | TRBD1 | TRBV7-2 | CASSPQGAGQPQHF | TGTGCCAGCAGCCCACAGGGGGCAGGTCAGCCCCAGCATTTT
TRBJ1-2 | NA | NA | TRBV6-5 | CACRAGIRNYGYTF | TGTGCCTGCCGGGCAGGGATTCGTAACTATGGCTACACCTTC
TRBJ2-3 | NA | NA | TRBV10-3 | CAINRERIDTQYF | TGTGCCATCAACAGAGAAAGGATAGATACGCAGTATTTT
TRBJ2-2 | NA | TRBD2 | TRBV25-1 | CASSPQGAGVVIGELFF | TGTGCCAGCAGTCCCCAAGGCGCGGGAGTTGTAATCGGGGAGCTGTTTTTT
TRBJ2-1 | NA | TRBD1 | TRBV27 | CASGQGIYNEQFF | TGTGCCAGCGGACAGGGGATCTACAATGAGCAGTTCTTC
TRBJ2-1 | NA | TRBD1 | TRBV3-1/TRBV3-2 | CASSHRTGGPSYNEQFF | TGTGCCAGCAGCCATAGGACAGGGGGCCCTTCCTACAATGAGCAGTTCTTC
TRBJ1-2 | NA | NA | TRBV30 | CAWSVSFTDGYTF | TGTGCCTGGAGTGTAAGCTTTACAGATGGCTACACCTTC
TRBJ2-2 | NA | TRBD1 | TRBV2 | CASSGTGGNTGELFF | TGTGCCAGCAGCGGGACAGGGGGCAACACCGGGGAGCTGTTTTTT
TRBJ2-1 | NA | TRBD1 | TRBV6-2/TRBV6-3 | CASTPDRKSYNEQFF | TGTGCCAGCACCCCGGACAGGAAATCCTACAATGAGCAGTTCTTC
TRBJ1-2 | NA | TRBD1 | TRBV6-5 | CASSYTRQGGYTF | TGTGCCAGCAGTTACACTAGACAGGGTGGTTACACCTTC
TRBJ2-2 | once | NA | TRBV4-3 | CASSQPNNRAGELFF | TGCGCCAGCAGCCAACCTAACAACAGGGCCGGGGAGCTGTTTTTT
TRBJ2-7 | few | NA | TRBV5-4 | CASSPTGGGKEQYF | TGTGCCAGCAGCCCGACAGGCGGTGGAAAAGAGCAGTACTTC
TRBJ2-1 | once | NA | TRBV24-1 | CATSDRRARGYNEQFF | TGTGCCACCAGTGATAGGAGGGCTCGAGGGTACAATGAGCAGTTCTTC
TRBJ2-4 | once | NA | TRBV20-1 | CSALLKNIQYF | TGCAGTGCTCTCTTAAAAAACATTCAGTACTTC
TRBJ2-7 | few | NA | TRBV27 | CASARRVLDEQYF | TGTGCCTCGGCGAGGAGGGTGTTGGACGAGCAGTACTTC
TRBJ1-5 | NA | NA | TRBV19 | CASSIRRLGSNQPQHF | TGTGCCAGTAGTATAAGGAGGCTAGGGAGCAATCAGCCCCAGCATTTT
TRBJ2-5 | NA | NA | TRBV30 | CAWSPPPVQETQYF | TGTGCCTGGAGCCCTCCGCCAGTACAAGAGACCCAGTACTTC
TRBJ2-5 | NA | NA | TRBV10-1 | CASSAPQETQYF | TGCGCCAGCTCTGCGCCTCAAGAGACCCAGTACTTC
TRBJ1-5 | once | TRBD1 | TRBV6-2/TRBV6-3 | CASSRQGAGQPQHF | TGTGCCAGCAGCCGACAGGGGGCTGGACAGCCCCAGCATTTT